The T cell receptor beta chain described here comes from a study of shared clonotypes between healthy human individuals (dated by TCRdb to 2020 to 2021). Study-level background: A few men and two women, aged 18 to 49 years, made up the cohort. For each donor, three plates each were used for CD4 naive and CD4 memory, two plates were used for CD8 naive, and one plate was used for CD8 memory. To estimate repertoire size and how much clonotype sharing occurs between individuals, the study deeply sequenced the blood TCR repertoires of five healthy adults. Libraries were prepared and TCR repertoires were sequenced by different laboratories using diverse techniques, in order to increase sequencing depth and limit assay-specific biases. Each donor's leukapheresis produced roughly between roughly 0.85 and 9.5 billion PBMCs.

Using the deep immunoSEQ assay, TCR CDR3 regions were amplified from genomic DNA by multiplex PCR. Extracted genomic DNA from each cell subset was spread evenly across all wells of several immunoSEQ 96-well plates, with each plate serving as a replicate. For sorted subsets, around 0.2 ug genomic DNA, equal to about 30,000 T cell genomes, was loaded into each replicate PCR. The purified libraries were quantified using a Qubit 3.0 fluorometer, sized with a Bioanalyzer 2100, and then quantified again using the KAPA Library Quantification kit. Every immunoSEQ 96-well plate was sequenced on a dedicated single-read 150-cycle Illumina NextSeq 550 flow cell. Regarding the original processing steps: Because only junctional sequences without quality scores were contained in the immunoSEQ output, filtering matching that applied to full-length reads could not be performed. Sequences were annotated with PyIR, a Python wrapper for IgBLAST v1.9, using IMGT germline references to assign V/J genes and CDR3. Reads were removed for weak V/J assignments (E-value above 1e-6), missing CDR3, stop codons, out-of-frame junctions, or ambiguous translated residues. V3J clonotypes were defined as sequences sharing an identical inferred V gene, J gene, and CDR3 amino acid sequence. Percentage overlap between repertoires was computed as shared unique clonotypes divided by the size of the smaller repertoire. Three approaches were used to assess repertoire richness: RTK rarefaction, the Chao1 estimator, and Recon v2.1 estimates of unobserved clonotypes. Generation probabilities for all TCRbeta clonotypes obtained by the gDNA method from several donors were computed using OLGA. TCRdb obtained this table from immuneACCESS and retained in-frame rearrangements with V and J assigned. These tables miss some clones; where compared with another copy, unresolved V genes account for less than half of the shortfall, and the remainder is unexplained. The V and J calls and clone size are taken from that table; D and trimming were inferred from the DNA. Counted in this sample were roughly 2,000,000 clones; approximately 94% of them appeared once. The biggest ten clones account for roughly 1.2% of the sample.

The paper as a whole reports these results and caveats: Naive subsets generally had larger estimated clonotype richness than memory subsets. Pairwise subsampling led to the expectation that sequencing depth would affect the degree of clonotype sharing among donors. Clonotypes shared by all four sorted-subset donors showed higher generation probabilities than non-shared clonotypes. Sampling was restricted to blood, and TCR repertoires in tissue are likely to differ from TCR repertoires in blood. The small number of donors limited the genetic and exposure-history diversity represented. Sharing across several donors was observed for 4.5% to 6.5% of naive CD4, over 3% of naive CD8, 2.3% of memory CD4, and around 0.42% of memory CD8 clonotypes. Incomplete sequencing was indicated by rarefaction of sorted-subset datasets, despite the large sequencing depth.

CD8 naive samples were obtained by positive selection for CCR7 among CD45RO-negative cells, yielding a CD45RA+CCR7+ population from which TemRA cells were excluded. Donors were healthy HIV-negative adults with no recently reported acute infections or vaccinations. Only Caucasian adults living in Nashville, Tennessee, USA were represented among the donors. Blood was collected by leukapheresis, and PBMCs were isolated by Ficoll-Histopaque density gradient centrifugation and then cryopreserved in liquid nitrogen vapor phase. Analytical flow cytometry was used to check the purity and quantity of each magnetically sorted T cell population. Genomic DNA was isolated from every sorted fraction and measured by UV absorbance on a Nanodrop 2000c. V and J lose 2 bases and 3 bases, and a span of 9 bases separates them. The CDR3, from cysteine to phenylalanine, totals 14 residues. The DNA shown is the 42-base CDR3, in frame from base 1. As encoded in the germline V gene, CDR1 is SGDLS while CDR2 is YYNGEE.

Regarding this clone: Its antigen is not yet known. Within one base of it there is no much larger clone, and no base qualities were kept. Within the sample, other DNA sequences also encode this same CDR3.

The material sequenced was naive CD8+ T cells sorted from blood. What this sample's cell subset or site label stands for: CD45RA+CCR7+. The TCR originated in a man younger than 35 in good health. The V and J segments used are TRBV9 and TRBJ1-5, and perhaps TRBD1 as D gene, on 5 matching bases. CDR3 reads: CASSVSGDNQPQHF. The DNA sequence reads TGTGCCAGCAGCGTTTCGGGGGACAATCAGCCCCAGCATTTT. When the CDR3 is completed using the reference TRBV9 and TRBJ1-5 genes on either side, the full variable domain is DSGVTQTPKHLITATGQRVTLRCSPRSGDLSVYWYQQSLDQGLQFLIQYYNGEERAKGNILERFSAQQFPDLHSELNLSSLELGDSALYFCASSVSGDNQPQHFGDGTRLSIL.